This T cell receptor (beta chain) was recorded in a study of T-cell memory formation after mild COVID-19. V gave up 7 bases and J gave up 7 bases, with 14 bases separating them. The length of the CDR3 is 12 residues. The germline gives CDR1 SNHLY, CDR2 FYNNEI. TCRdb analysed the 5' RACE reads with MiXCR anew, one entry per CDR3 protein. The sample has 30,000 to 35,000 distinct CDR3 sequences; roughly 7.5% are singletons. Study-wide points: Certain responding clones were present in pre-infection memory, suggesting participation of cross-reactive memory. Clones contracting day 15 to 85 were balanced CD4/CD8; later expanders leaned CD4+. Clones that contracted clustered mainly in CM and EM if CD4+ and in EMRA if CD8+.

To note about this clonotype: As yet, its antigen is unknown.

Specimen: PBMCs or a T cell subset sorted from them (not recorded which). The receptor's source is a man aged 18 to 29 who had mild COVID-19 (a few samples of this study predate the infection). Cell type and time point are not known. This rearrangement joins TRBV2 to TRBJ2-7; possibly TRBD1 for D (6 bases). CDR3 residues: CASTGQPYEQYF. The CDR3 nucleotides read TGTGCCAGCACCGGACAGCCATATGAGCAGTACTTC.